What follows are 29 T cell receptor beta chains derived from one specimen sequenced in a study of PD-1 blockade in mismatch repair-deficient tumors. Clones were sequenced by immunoSEQ multiplex PCR, and TCRdb holds only the in-frame ones, with some missing. The data contain about 100,000 clones, 82% of them singletons. The starting material was peripheral blood, obtained roughly 35 weeks after starting pembrolizumab. These receptors originate from an adult with mismatch repair-deficient cancer.

The CDR3 DNA is TGTGCCTGGAACCGGGGCAGTAATGAAAAACTGTTTTTT. As protein: CAWNRGSNEKLFF. The genes are TRBV30 and TRBJ1-4; D might be TRBD1 (5 bases). The CDR3 sequence is 13 residues long. Germline values: CDR1 GTSNPN, CDR2 SVGIG (reference sequence). The ends were cut back, 4 bases at V and 4 bases at J, with 10 bases in the middle. Variable domain in full (rest from reference TRBV30 and TRBJ1-4): SQTIHQWPATLVQPVGSPLSLECTVEGTSNPNLYWYRQAAGRGLQLLFYSVGIGQISSEVPQNLSASRPQDRQFILSSKKLLLSDSGFYLCAWNRGSNEKLFFGSGTQLSVL.

This chain uses TRBV19 with TRBJ1-3; no firm D call. CDR1 and CDR2 (germline): LNHDA, SQIVND (reference sequence). V dropped 5 bases and J dropped 4 bases, with 9 bases sitting between them. The CDR3 extends over 13 amino acids. The CDR3 is CASSGRKGNTIYF. The CDR3 DNA sequence: TGTGCCAGTAGTGGCAGGAAAGGAAACACCATATATTTT.

CDR3 sequence reads: CASSPAAGEVAYEQFF. The CDR3 DNA follows: TGCGCCAGCAGCCCCGCAGCGGGAGAGGTAGCTTATGAGCAGTTCTTC. This chain connects TRBV5-1 to TRBJ2-1; 8 bases align to TRBD2. V gave up 4 bases and J gave up 8 bases; unmatched junction bases: 14. Per the germline V gene, CDR1 is SGHRS and CDR2 is YFSETQ. The CDR3 runs to 16 residues.

V and J are TRBV28 and TRBJ2-3; a weak D match, TRBD2 (6 bases). CDR3 length: 16 amino acids. Trimming took off 6 bases at V and 0 bases at J, with 16 bases between the two ends. Germline V gene sequence: CDR1 MDHEN, CDR2 SYDVKM. CDR3 sequence: CASRTTGGLSTDTQYF. CDR3 DNA sequence: TGTGCCAGCAGAACAACCGGGGGACTGAGCACAGATACGCAGTATTTT. Complete variable domain (other parts from reference TRBV28 and TRBJ2-3): DVKVTQSSRYLVKRTGEKVFLECVQDMDHENMFWYRQDPGLGLRLIYFSYDVKMKEKGDIPEGYSVSREKKERFSLILESASTNQTSMYLCASRTTGGLSTDTQYFGPGTRLTVL.

The chain carries TRBV7-8 and TRBJ1-5; D remains unclear. The CDR3 is made up of 13 amino acids. Germline V gives CDR1 SGHVS, CDR2 FQNEAQ. Trimming left V 5 bases short and J 7 bases short, with 12 bases between. CDR3 residues: CASSPAGYQPQHF. DNA for the CDR3: TGTGCCAGCAGCCCAGCGGGGTACCAGCCCCAGCATTTT.

The rearrangement uses TRBV13 and TRBJ2-5; D unclear. Germline V gives CDR1 PRHDT, CDR2 FYEKMQ (reference sequence). The V end was cut by 4 bases, the J end by 5 bases, with 5 bases between. The CDR3 has 11 residues. CDR3: CASSSRETQYF. For the CDR3, the DNA is TGTGCCAGCAGCTCACGGGAGACCCAGTACTTC.

CDR3 protein: CASTYSPLSSTDTQYF. The CDR3 DNA follows: TGTGCCAGCACCTATAGCCCCCTTTCGAGCACAGATACGCAGTATTTT. The gene calls are TRBV6-6 and TRBJ2-3; no reliable D call. The ends were cut back, 7 bases at V and 0 bases at J, with 17 bases in the middle. This CDR3 has 16 amino acids. The V gene's germline CDR1 is MNHNY and CDR2 SVGAGI (reference sequence).

The gene calls are TRBV9 and TRBJ2-1, with D perhaps TRBD2 (6 bases). The CDR3 has 16 amino acids. Between the trimmed V and J ends, which lost 0 bases and 6 bases, there was a span of 16 bases. CDR1 SGDLS and CDR2 YYNGEE come from the germline V gene. CDR3 in DNA: TGTGCCAGCAGCGTAGTTTTAGGAGGGAGCGGCAATGAGCAGTTCTTC. This sequence encodes CASSVVLGGSGNEQFF.

The genes are TRBV18 and TRBJ1-2; D may be TRBD1 (5 bases). Trimming shortened V by 1 base and J by 2 bases, and 11 bases separated the two germline ends. Germline V gene data show CDR1 as KGHSH and CDR2 as LQKENI. The CDR3 is made up of 15 amino acids. The CDR3 here is CASSPLRQSNYGYTF. In nucleotides, the CDR3 is TGTGCCAGCTCACCACTACGACAGAGCAACTATGGCTACACCTTC.

The chain has TRBV28 and TRBJ1-2; D gene ambiguous. The CDR3 has 14 amino acids. Germline V lookup: CDR1 MDHEN, CDR2 SYDVKM. Between the trimmed V and J ends, which lost 4 bases and 4 bases, there was a span of 13 bases. This CDR3 reads CASSSQGVAYGYTF. DNA of the CDR3: TGTGCCAGCAGTTCACAAGGAGTGGCCTATGGCTACACCTTC.

The V and J genes are TRBV6-5 and TRBJ2-7; D is unresolved. The CDR3 consists of 13 residues. CDR1 is MNHEY, CDR2 SVGAGI, per germline. Trimming pared 0 bases from V and 6 bases from J, leaving 9 bases between. CDR3 amino acids: CASSYSKSAEQYF. DNA of the CDR3: TGTGCCAGCAGTTACTCGAAGTCAGCCGAGCAGTACTTC.

In DNA, the CDR3 is TGCGCCAGCAGCCAATCACCGGGACTAGCGATTTACGAGCAGTACTTC. It encodes CASSQSPGLAIYEQYF. The chain couples TRBV4-3 to TRBJ2-7, with 10 bases identical to TRBD2. J lost 4 bases, V lost 2 bases, and 8 bases had no gene match. Germline V gene lookup returns CDR1 LGHNA and CDR2 YSLEER. CDR3 length: 16 amino acids.

The chain combines TRBV4-3 with TRBJ1-3; D gene ambiguous. This CDR3 has 17 amino acids. Trimming took 0 bases from V and 0 from J, leaving 12 bases between them. Germline-derived CDR1 and CDR2 are LGHNA and YSLEER. The CDR3: CASSQDPVRSSGNTIYF. The CDR3 DNA follows: TGCGCCAGCAGCCAAGATCCTGTCCGGAGCTCTGGAAACACCATATATTTT.

V usage is TRBV7-6 and J usage is TRBJ2-2; no firm D call. The CDR3 length is 15 residues. V lost 0 bases, J lost 1 base, and 6 bases lay in between. The germline CDR1 and CDR2 sequences are SGHVS and FNYEAQ. The DNA of the CDR3 is TGTGCCAGCAGCTTAGCGATGGAGAACACCGGGGAGCTGTTTTTT. It codes for CASSLAMENTGELFF.

The table lists this clone with a few counts. The chain has TRBV29-1 and TRBJ2-7, with 8 bases aligning to TRBD1. The CDR3 is 13 amino acids. Germline V CDR1 and CDR2: SQVTM, ANQGSEA. V was clipped by 5 bases and J by 2 bases; unmatched bases: 5. In nucleotides, the CDR3 is TGCAGCGTTCCTGGACAGGGAACCTACGAGCAGTACTTC. Protein product: CSVPGQGTYEQYF.

The chain links TRBV5-1 to TRBJ1-1; D is uncertain. The germline gives CDR1 SGHRS, CDR2 YFSETQ. This CDR3 is 13 amino acids long. V lost 4 bases and J 7 bases, leaving 14 bases between the germline ends. The CDR3 loop is CASSREVGREAFF. The CDR3 DNA reads as TGCGCCAGCAGCAGGGAGGTCGGACGTGAAGCTTTCTTT.

This clone has just a few counts. This chain joins TRBV6-5 and TRBJ2-7, with TRBD2 matching over 9 bases. CDR3 length: 14 residues. With V trimmed by 5 bases and J by 4 bases, 6 bases remained unmatched. CDR1 and CDR2 from the germline V gene are MNHEY and SVGAGI. The CDR3 sequence is CASSPSGATYEQYF. CDR3 DNA sequence: TGTGCCAGCAGTCCTAGCGGGGCCACATACGAGCAGTACTTC.

The V gene is TRBV19, the J gene TRBJ1-1, with D unresolved. The CDR3 extends over 13 amino acids. V was pared by 2 bases and J by 0 bases, with 4 bases between. The germline V gene encodes CDR1 LNHDA and CDR2 SQIVND (reference sequence). CDR3 sequence: CASSILLNTEAFF. The CDR3 DNA follows: TGTGCCAGTAGTATATTGTTGAACACTGAAGCTTTCTTT.

This clone was detected once. The V and J genes are TRBV7-2 and TRBJ1-4, with TRBD1 identical over 7 bases. Losses at the gene ends were 1 base for V and 5 bases for J; bases not matched to a gene: 7. The CDR3 has 16 residues. Per germline, CDR1 SGHTA and CDR2 FQGNSA. For the CDR3, the DNA is TGTGCCAGCAGCTTAGGAGTAGGCAGGGGGAATGAAAAACTGTTTTTT. Translated, it gives CASSLGVGRGNEKLFF. The full variable domain, its missing parts supplied by reference TRBV7-2 and TRBJ1-4, is GAGVSQSPSNKVTEKGKDVELRCDPISGHTALYWYRQSLGQGLEFLIYFQGNSAPDKSGLPSDRFSAERTGGSVSTLTIQRTQQEDSAVYLCASSLGVGRGNEKLFFGSGTQLSVL.

In regard to this clone: Within the sample, other DNA sequences also encode this same CDR3. This rearrangement joins TRBV18 to TRBJ2-5; D perhaps matches TRBD2 (5 bases). The length of the CDR3 is 13 residues. Trimming removed 3 bases from V and 1 base from J, with 6 bases in between. In germline, CDR1 is KGHSH, CDR2 LQKENI. CDR3 bases: TGTGCCAGCTCACCCGGGGTCCAAGAGACCCAGTACTTC. This codes for CASSPGVQETQYF. Looking up the rest from reference TRBV18 and TRBJ2-5 gives the full variable domain: NAGVMQNPRHLVRRRGQEARLRCSPMKGHSHVYWYRQLPEEGLKFMVYLQKENIIDESGMPKERFSAEFPKEGPSILRIQQVVRGDSAAYFCASSPGVQETQYFGPGTRLLVL.

The chain joins TRBV7-3 to TRBJ2-7; the match to TRBD2 covers 10 bases. Germline loops: CDR1 SGHTA, CDR2 FQGTGA. The ends lost 6 bases at V and 3 bases at J; junction bases unmatched: 5. The CDR3 is made up of 14 amino acids. The CDR3 coding sequence is TGTGCCAGCAGTACTAGCGGGGAGGACTACGAGCAGTACTTC. It codes for CASSTSGEDYEQYF.

This chain connects TRBV9 to TRBJ1-1; TRBD1 matches 9 bases. CDR1 is SGDLS, CDR2 YYNGEE, per germline. With V trimmed by 0 bases and J by 6 bases, 0 bases remained unmatched. The CDR3 consists of 13 residues. The CDR3 DNA is TGTGCCAGCAGCGTAGGGACAGGGGCTGAAGCTTTCTTT. Encoded protein: CASSVGTGAEAFF.

The chain combines TRBV4-1 with TRBJ2-6; D is perhaps TRBD1 (6 bases). CDR3 length: 18 residues. Per germline, CDR1 MGHRA and CDR2 YSYEKL. The V gene lost 1 base and the J gene lost 0 bases, with 13 bases spanning the gap. The CDR3 is CASSQVSGANSGANVLTF. As DNA, the CDR3 is TGCGCCAGCAGCCAAGTGTCAGGGGCCAACTCTGGGGCCAACGTCCTGACTTTC.

The chain couples TRBV4-2 to TRBJ1-2; D is unresolved. Per germline, CDR1 LGHNA and CDR2 YNFKEQ. The CDR3 covers 16 residues. Trimming took 0 bases from V and 8 from J, leaving 19 bases between them. CDR3 sequence reads: CASSQDKGQNLGGYTF. The DNA of the CDR3 is TGTGCCAGCAGCCAAGATAAGGGTCAGAACCTTGGGGGCTACACCTTC.

This clone was seen just once. This chain connects TRBV14 to TRBJ2-2; D is perhaps TRBD1 (5 bases). There are 16 residues in the CDR3. Trimming pared 0 bases from V and 2 bases from J, leaving 10 bases between. Germline-derived CDR1 and CDR2 are SGHDN and FVKESK. The CDR3 loop reads CASSQEAGHNTGELFF. The CDR3 coding sequence is TGTGCCAGCAGCCAAGAAGCTGGACACAACACCGGGGAGCTGTTTTTT.

The rearrangement uses TRBV5-6 and TRBJ1-5; unclear D gene. Germline V gene data show CDR1 as SGHDT and CDR2 as YYEEEE. Deletions cut 3 bases from V and 3 bases from J, with 19 bases between. The CDR3 spans 17 residues. CDR3 bases: TGTGCCAGCAGCTCCGGGCCTTACTACGATACCAATCAGCCCCAGCATTTT. Protein sequence: CASSSGPYYDTNQPQHF. The entire variable domain, with the rest obtained from reference TRBV5-6 and TRBJ1-5, is as follows: DAGVTQSPTHLIKTRGQQVTLRCSPKSGHDTVSWYQQALGQGPQFIFQYYEEEERQRGNFPDRFSGHQFPNYSSELNVNALLLGDSALYLCASSSGPYYDTNQPQHFGDGTRLSIL.

The V call is TRBV30, the J call TRBJ2-3; the D gene is possibly TRBD2 (5 bases). Germline lookup yields CDR1 GTSNPN and CDR2 SVGIG (reference sequence). The CDR3 is 14 residues long. The V end lost 1 base, the J end lost 6 bases, and 14 bases lay between the germline ends. The CDR3 DNA is TGTGCCTGGAGTGGGACTTCCTCCATTGATACGCAGTATTTT. It encodes CAWSGTSSIDTQYF.

The V call is TRBV27, the J call TRBJ1-2; no definite D call. Trimming pared 2 bases from V and 7 bases from J, leaving 11 bases between. Germline-derived CDR1 and CDR2 are MNHEY and SMNVEV (reference sequence). This CDR3 region has 13 residues. This CDR3 reads CASSLNGYGGYTF. Here the CDR3 DNA reads TGTGCCAGCAGTTTAAACGGGTATGGTGGCTACACCTTC.

This chain links TRBV6-5 with TRBJ1-2, with D unresolved. The length of the CDR3 is 13 residues. V lost 2 bases, J lost 5 bases, and 9 bases lay in between. The V gene's germline CDR1 is MNHEY and CDR2 SVGAGI. The chain's CDR3 is CASSYAGLYGYTF. CDR3 DNA: TGTGCCAGCAGTTACGCGGGATTATATGGCTACACCTTC.